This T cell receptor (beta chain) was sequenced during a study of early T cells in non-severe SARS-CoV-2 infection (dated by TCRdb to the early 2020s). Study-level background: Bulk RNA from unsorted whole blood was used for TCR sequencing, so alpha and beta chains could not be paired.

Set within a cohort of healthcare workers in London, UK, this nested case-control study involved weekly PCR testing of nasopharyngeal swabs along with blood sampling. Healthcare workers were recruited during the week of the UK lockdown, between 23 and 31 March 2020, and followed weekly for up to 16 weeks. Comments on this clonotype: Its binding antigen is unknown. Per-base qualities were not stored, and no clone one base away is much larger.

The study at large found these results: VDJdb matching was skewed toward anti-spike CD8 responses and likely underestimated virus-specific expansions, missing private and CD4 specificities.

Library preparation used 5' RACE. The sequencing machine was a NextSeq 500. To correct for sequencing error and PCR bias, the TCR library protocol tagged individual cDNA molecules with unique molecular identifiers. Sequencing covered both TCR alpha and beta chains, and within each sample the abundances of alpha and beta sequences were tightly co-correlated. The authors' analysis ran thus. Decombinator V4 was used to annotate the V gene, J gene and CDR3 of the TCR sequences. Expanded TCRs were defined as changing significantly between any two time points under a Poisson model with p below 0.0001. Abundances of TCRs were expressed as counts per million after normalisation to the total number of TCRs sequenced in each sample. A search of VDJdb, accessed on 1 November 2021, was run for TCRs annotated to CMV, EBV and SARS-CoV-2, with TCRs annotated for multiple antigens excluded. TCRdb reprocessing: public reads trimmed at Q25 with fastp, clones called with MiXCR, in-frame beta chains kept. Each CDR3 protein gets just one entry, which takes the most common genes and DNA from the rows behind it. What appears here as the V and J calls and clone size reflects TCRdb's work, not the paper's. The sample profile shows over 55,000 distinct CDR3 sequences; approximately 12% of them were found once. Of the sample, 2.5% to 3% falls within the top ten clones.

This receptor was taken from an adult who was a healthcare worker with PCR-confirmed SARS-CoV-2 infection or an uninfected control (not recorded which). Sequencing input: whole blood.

CDR3 region: CAISEDRTYGYTF. The sequenced DNA is TGTGCCATCAGTGAGGACAGAACCTATGGCTACACCTTC. This sequence uses TRBV10-3 and TRBJ1-2; D gene: possibly TRBD1, on 5 matching bases. The germline V gene encodes CDR1 ENHRY and CDR2 SYGVKD. The CDR3 numbers 13 residues from cysteine through phenylalanine. Only CDR3 DNA is held: 39 bases, read in frame from base 1. The germline ends are 8 bases apart after V is trimmed by 2 bases and J by 4 bases.